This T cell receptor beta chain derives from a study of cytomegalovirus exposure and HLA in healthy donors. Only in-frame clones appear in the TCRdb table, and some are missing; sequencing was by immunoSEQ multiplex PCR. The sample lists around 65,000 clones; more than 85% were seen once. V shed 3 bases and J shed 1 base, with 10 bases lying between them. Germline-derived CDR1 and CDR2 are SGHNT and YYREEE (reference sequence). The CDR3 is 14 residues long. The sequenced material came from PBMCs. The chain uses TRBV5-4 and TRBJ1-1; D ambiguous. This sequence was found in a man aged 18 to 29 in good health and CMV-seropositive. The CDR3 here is CASSSEARNTEAFF. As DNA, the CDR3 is TGTGCCAGCAGCTCGGAGGCAAGGAACACTGAAGCTTTCTTT. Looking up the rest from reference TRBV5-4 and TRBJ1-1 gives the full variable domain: ETGVTQSPTHLIKTRGQQVTLRCSSQSGHNTVSWYQQALGQGPQFIFQYYREEENGRGNFPPRFSGLQFPNYSSELNVNALELDDSALYLCASSSEARNTEAFFGQGTRLTVV.